This is a list of T cell receptor beta chains from one sample in a study of cytomegalovirus exposure and HLA in healthy donors. The data were produced by immunoSEQ multiplex PCR, yet TCRdb's version contains in-frame clones alone and is incomplete. The sample includes roughly 150,000 clones, over 60% of them seen just once. Sequences were obtained from PBMCs. The receptors here all came from a man between 35 and 55 years old in good health and CMV-seropositive. Each CDR3 is given without its conserved first and last residue.

v_call	j_call	cdr3_aa
TRBV4-1	TRBJ2-3	ASSQEERLAGGGEQY
TRBV15	TRBJ2-7	ATGTGTGDPYEQY
TRBV2	TRBJ1-1	ATRGEGTEAF
TRBV6-6	TRBJ2-5	ASSDLAGHQETQY
TRBV9	TRBJ2-1	ASSGHGTEKFNEQF
TRBV7-3	TRBJ2-2	ASSPRGTSNTGELF
TRBV10-1	TRBJ2-3	ASSGGGRADTQY
TRBV7-9	TRBJ1-4	ASSLADRGINEKLF
TRBV28	TRBJ2-3	ATLSVGGLGTDTQY
TRBV4-1	TRBJ2-7	ASSPRTGWASEQY
TRBV9	TRBJ1-3	ASSPPGSGNTIY
TRBV11-2	TRBJ2-1	ASSLFLAPLDEQF
TRBV6-6	TRBJ2-5	ASSPLVSETQY
TRBV4-1	TRBJ2-7	ASSQVGGPPYEQY
TRBV25-1	TRBJ2-1	ASSMGRGSYNEQF
TRBV27	TRBJ2-1	ASSLYQRIHNEQF
TRBV19	TRBJ1-2	ASRSRGLNGYT